This TCR beta chain appears in the sequencing data of a study of shared clonotypes between healthy human individuals. The material for each subset, its genomic DNA, was split evenly across several immunoSEQ plates. Method: immunoSEQ multiplex PCR; TCRdb's copy keeps in-frame clones and lacks some. The repertoire has around 370,000 clones, approximately 96% of them found once; the top ten carry more than 0.3%. Turning to this clone: Its antigen is still unknown.

Whole-study findings and limits: Researchers sampled only blood; tissue repertoires likely differ. Clonotypes shared by all four sorted-subset donors had higher generation probabilities than non-shared clonotypes. About 5% of naive CD4 clonotypes were shared across a handful of donors.

This TCR derives from a man under 40 in good health. The sequenced material came from memory CD8+ T cells sorted from blood. The subset was: CD45RO+ cells pooled with CCR7-negative TemRA cells.

This CDR3 is CASRGRGRGPQHF. The CDR3 bases are TGTGCCAGCAGGGGACGGGGGCGAGGGCCCCAGCATTTT. This chain links TRBV6-5 with TRBJ1-5; TRBD1 might be the D (6 bases). CDR1 and CDR2 from the germline V gene are MNHEY and SVGAGI. The CDR3 totals 13 residues. V was clipped by 6 bases and J by 9 bases, with 15 bases between them.